The rows below give T cell receptor beta chains drawn from one sample of a study of T cell responses to AZD1222 COVID-19 vaccine. Generated by immunoSEQ multiplex PCR, the TCRdb table keeps only in-frame clones and is missing some. Among approximately 120,000 clones, approximately 90% were seen once, and the ten largest hold around 7.8%. Here the sequenced sample was peripheral blood, taken on day 0 of AZD1222 vaccination. These receptors were taken from an adult in good health. Each CDR3 is given with its conserved first and last residue. Clone size is stated in some rows and not others, as once, few, many or a class when expanded.

v_call: TRBV11-2
clone_size: -
cdr3_aa: CASSLGRPPAYEQYF

v_call: TRBV28
clone_size: -
cdr3_aa: CASSLLGTVYSNQPQHF

v_call: TRBV7-9
clone_size: once
cdr3_aa: CASSLAGVSYNEQFF

v_call: TRBV28
clone_size: -
cdr3_aa: CAITPGAADTQYF

v_call: TRBV18
clone_size: -
cdr3_aa: CASSPPPGTGEKLFF

v_call: TRBV28
clone_size: -
cdr3_aa: CASSLGRGWTLSSYEQYF

v_call: TRBV11-2
clone_size: few
cdr3_aa: CASSRGSRGSGNTIYF

v_call: TRBV29-1
clone_size: -
cdr3_aa: CSVGTEETYEQYF

v_call: TRBV5-1
clone_size: -
cdr3_aa: CASSWGLGGDEQFF

v_call: TRBV7-9
clone_size: -
cdr3_aa: CASSMGGSNQPQHF

v_call: TRBV24-1
clone_size: -
cdr3_aa: CATSDLGLGGTGELFF

v_call: TRBV28
clone_size: -
cdr3_aa: CASSYGGPNYGYTF

v_call: TRBV6-5
clone_size: -
cdr3_aa: CASSSTGGREAFF

v_call: TRBV27
clone_size: -
cdr3_aa: CASSLQSNQPQHF

v_call: TRBV5-1
clone_size: -
cdr3_aa: CASSLGQGSNEQFF

v_call: TRBV25-1
clone_size: -
cdr3_aa: CASRGDRGLGNSPLHF

v_call: TRBV29-1
clone_size: -
cdr3_aa: CSVEWDSYTEAFF

v_call: TRBV5-1
clone_size: -
cdr3_aa: CASSKQGTGNTIYF

v_call: TRBV28
clone_size: few
cdr3_aa: CASLPGQGSYSNQPQHF

v_call: TRBV4-1
clone_size: -
cdr3_aa: CASSQEGLLAGAEDTQYF

v_call: TRBV24-1
clone_size: -
cdr3_aa: CATSGTPAYEQYF

v_call: TRBV28
clone_size: -
cdr3_aa: CASSHDRARPNQPQHF

v_call: TRBV2
clone_size: -
cdr3_aa: CASSEMTVNEKLFF

v_call: TRBV19
clone_size: few
cdr3_aa: CASSIMGRETQYF

v_call: TRBV18
clone_size: once
cdr3_aa: CASSPRGDYGYTF

v_call: TRBV27
clone_size: once
cdr3_aa: CASSSRGLAGFEQFF

v_call: TRBV29-1
clone_size: -
cdr3_aa: CSVDSGIDEQYF

v_call: TRBV5-4
clone_size: -
cdr3_aa: CASSLAGQGNTIYF

v_call: TRBV28
clone_size: -
cdr3_aa: CASSLAGRGGEQYF

v_call: TRBV3-1/TRBV3-2
clone_size: -
cdr3_aa: CASSQGVGELFF

v_call: TRBV4-3
clone_size: -
cdr3_aa: CASSQEPRGYYEQYF

v_call: TRBV25-1
clone_size: few
cdr3_aa: CASSLGDTQYF

v_call: TRBV7-8
clone_size: -
cdr3_aa: CASSLARALAKNIQYF

v_call: TRBV19
clone_size: -
cdr3_aa: CASSTTGPGIQETQYF

v_call: TRBV27
clone_size: -
cdr3_aa: CASSLFGSPSEKAGELFF